One sample yielded the 18 T cell receptor beta chains listed below, sequenced in a study of T cell changes during pregnancy in multiple sclerosis. The table came from immunoSEQ multiplex PCR; TCRdb's copy has only in-frame clones and leaves some out. This sample has about 85,000 clones; just over 90% occur once, and the top ten carry over 2%. The starting material was peripheral blood, obtained in the first trimester of pregnancy. Receptor source: a female donor with multiple sclerosis, enrolled in a pregnancy study.

The genes are TRBV27 and TRBJ2-1; possibly TRBD2 for D (5 bases). Germline-derived CDR1 and CDR2 are MNHEY and SMNVEV (reference sequence). Trimming cost V 2 bases and J 3 bases, with 5 bases left between them. The CDR3 is made up of 13 amino acids. CDR3 DNA sequence: TGTGCCAGCAGTTTAGGGAGCTACAATGAGCAGTTCTTC. Its protein is CASSLGSYNEQFF.

The gene calls are TRBV29-1 and TRBJ2-6, with D unresolved. Germline assignment: CDR1 SQVTM and CDR2 ANQGSEA. The V end lost 0 bases, the J end lost 0 bases, and 9 bases lay between the germline ends. The CDR3 runs 16 residues. The CDR3 nucleotides read TGCAGCGTTGAAGATCATACACACTCTGGGGCCAACGTCCTGACTTTC. Its protein product is CSVEDHTHSGANVLTF. Together with reference TRBV29-1 and TRBJ2-6, the CDR3 gives the full variable domain: SAVISQKPSRDICQRGTSLTIQCQVDSQVTMMFWYRQQPGQSLTLIATANQGSEATYESGFVIDKFPISRPNLTFSTLTVSNMSPEDSSIYLCSVEDHTHSGANVLTFGAGSRLTVL.

This chain connects TRBV19 to TRBJ1-5; tentative D call: TRBD1 (5 bases). The CDR3 spans 15 residues. The germline V gene has CDR1 LNHDA and CDR2 SQIVND (reference sequence). Trimming removed 0 bases from V and 8 bases from J, with 14 bases in between. The CDR3 region is CASSIDRQGGKPQHF. The CDR3 DNA follows: TGTGCCAGTAGTATAGATCGGCAGGGAGGGAAGCCCCAGCATTTT.

The V gene is TRBV15, the J gene TRBJ1-2; tentative D call: TRBD1 (6 bases). The ends were cut back, 0 bases at V and 5 bases at J, with 16 bases in the middle. The CDR3 loop spans 16 amino acids. Germline V gene sequence: CDR1 LNHNV, CDR2 YYDKDF (reference sequence). The CDR3 DNA is TGTGCCACCAGCAGAGATAGGGGACACTCAGCATATGGCTACACCTTC. Amino acids: CATSRDRGHSAYGYTF.

The chain joins TRBV5-4 to TRBJ2-1; TRBD2 agrees at 9 bases. This CDR3 spans 16 amino acids. CDR1 SGHNT and CDR2 YYREEE come from the germline V gene (reference sequence). V shed 1 base, J shed 7 bases, and the junction held 9 bases outside the gene matches. The CDR3 DNA follows: TGTGCCAGCAGCTTGCTCCGGGCGGGGGGGGGAAATGAGCAGTTCTTC. It is translated as CASSLLRAGGGNEQFF.

This clone was recorded a few times. V usage is TRBV6-5 and J usage is TRBJ1-1, with D unresolved. Germline loops: CDR1 MNHEY, CDR2 SVGAGI. The V gene lost 0 bases and the J gene lost 7 bases, with 6 bases spanning the gap. The CDR3 spans 12 residues. CDR3 DNA: TGTGCCAGCAGTTACTCTGGCGGTGAAGCTTTCTTT. It yields the protein CASSYSGGEAFF.

The J gene is TRBJ1-3, the V gene TRBV18; 8 bases align to TRBD1. The germline V gene has CDR1 KGHSH and CDR2 LQKENI. This CDR3 has 16 amino acids. V lost 3 bases, J lost 4 bases, and 8 bases stayed unmatched. Here the CDR3 DNA reads TGTGCCAGCTCACCCACGGGACAGGCTAAAGGAAACACCATATATTTT. Encoded protein: CASSPTGQAKGNTIYF.

The genes are TRBV30 and TRBJ1-2, with D possibly matching TRBD1 (6 bases). The length of the CDR3 is 14 residues. In germline, CDR1 is GTSNPN, CDR2 SVGIG (reference sequence). Deletions cut 0 bases from V and 2 bases from J, with 10 bases between. In nucleotides, the CDR3 is TGTGCCTGGAGTGTTGGGCAGGGGAACTATGGCTACACCTTC. It specifies CAWSVGQGNYGYTF.

The rearrangement joins TRBV27 to TRBJ2-7; possibly TRBD2 for D (6 bases). This CDR3 comprises 13 residues. Trimming left V 3 bases short and J 2 bases short, with 8 bases between. Per germline, CDR1 MNHEY and CDR2 SMNVEV (reference sequence). The CDR3 reads CASSLGLAYEQYF. CDR3 sequence (DNA): TGTGCCAGCAGTTTGGGACTGGCCTACGAGCAGTACTTC.

The chain uses TRBV25-1 and TRBJ2-2, with D tentatively TRBD2 (6 bases). Looked up from germline, CDR1 is MGHDK and CDR2 is SYGVNS. The V end lost 2 bases, the J end lost 6 bases, and 13 bases lay between the germline ends. The CDR3 runs to 15 residues. CDR3 residues: CASSESGGRAGELFF. CDR3 coding DNA: TGTGCCAGCAGTGAAAGTGGAGGGCGGGCCGGGGAGCTGTTTTTT.

The chain uses TRBV10-3 and TRBJ1-3; D is uncertain. The CDR3 spans 14 residues. Trimming removed 3 bases at V and 1 base at J, with 7 bases between. CDR1 and CDR2 from the germline V gene are ENHRY and SYGVKD. As DNA, the CDR3 is TGTGCCATCAGTGAAGCGTCTTCTGGAAACACCATATATTTT. This encodes CAISEASSGNTIYF.

The chain recombines TRBV7-3 with TRBJ2-2; 11 bases fit TRBD1. In germline, CDR1 is SGHTA, CDR2 FQGTGA. With 6 bases clipped from V and 4 bases from J, the junction kept 1 base outside the gene matches. The CDR3 contains 14 residues. This chain's CDR3 is CASSGTGGTGELFF. CDR3 DNA: TGTGCCAGCAGTGGGACAGGGGGCACCGGGGAGCTGTTTTTT.

This clone came up a few times. The J gene is TRBJ2-5, the V gene TRBV7-2, with D possibly matching TRBD1 (5 bases). The ends were cut back, 5 bases at V and 6 bases at J, with 7 bases in the middle. CDR1 is SGHTA, CDR2 FQGNSA, per germline. The CDR3 sequence is 11 residues long. In DNA form, the CDR3 reads TGTGCCAGCAGCCCAGGGCAGACCCAGTACTTC. This translates into CASSPGQTQYF.

The chain uses TRBV5-8 and TRBJ1-6, with D perhaps TRBD1 (6 bases). The CDR3 consists of 17 residues. CDR1 and CDR2 from the germline V gene are SGHTS and YDEGEE. V shed 2 bases and J shed 0 bases, with 12 bases lying between them. For the CDR3, the DNA is TGTGCCAGCAGCTTACAGGGTATGGCCTCCTATAATTCACCCCTCCACTTT. It translates to CASSLQGMASYNSPLHF. Variable domain in full (rest from reference TRBV5-8 and TRBJ1-6): EAGVTQSPTHLIKTRGQQATLRCSPISGHTSVYWYQQALGLGLQFLLWYDEGEERNRGNFPPRFSGRQFPNYSSELNVNALELEDSALYLCASSLQGMASYNSPLHFGNGTRLTVT.

The chain couples TRBV5-1 to TRBJ2-1, with TRBD2 matching over 8 bases. The ends lost 1 base at V and 10 bases at J; junction bases unmatched: 7. Germline V gives CDR1 SGHRS, CDR2 YFSETQ. The length of the CDR3 is 14 residues. The DNA of the CDR3 is TGCGCCAGCAGCTTGTCCGGGAGGGGATTGGAGCAGTTCTTC. It translates to CASSLSGRGLEQFF.

The rearrangement links TRBV10-3 to TRBJ2-2; D not certain. CDR3 length: 15 amino acids. V lost 3 bases and J 3 bases, leaving 11 bases between the germline ends. The germline V gene encodes CDR1 ENHRY and CDR2 SYGVKD. The CDR3 here is CAISDLSVDTGELFF. CDR3 bases: TGTGCCATCAGTGACCTCAGTGTTGACACCGGGGAGCTGTTTTTT.

This chain links TRBV6-4 with TRBJ2-1, with 12 bases lining up with TRBD2. The CDR3 runs to 15 residues. Germline loops: CDR1 MRHNA, CDR2 SNTAGT. V lost 5 bases to trimming and J lost 8 bases; unmatched junction nucleotides: 7. DNA for the CDR3: TGTGCCAGCAGTTTTAAGACTAGCGGGAGTGATGAGCAGTTCTTC. Its translation: CASSFKTSGSDEQFF.

The CDR3 bases are TGTGCCAGCAGTCCCTGGACGACAGGGAGCGGGGAGCTGTTTTTT. Translated, it gives CASSPWTTGSGELFF. This chain connects TRBV6-1 to TRBJ2-2; 7 bases fit TRBD1. Trimming at V came to 5 bases and at J to 7 bases, leaving 10 bases not matched to a gene. CDR1 is MNHNS, CDR2 SASEGT, per germline. The CDR3 runs 15 residues.